This T cell receptor (beta chain) was documented in a study of shared clonotypes between healthy human individuals. About the study: Three CD4 naive, three CD4 memory, two CD8 naive and one CD8 memory plate were used per donor.

After removal of 5 bases from V and 6 bases from J, the junction contained 13 bases not matched to a gene. The CDR3 has 17 residues. CDR1 and CDR2 from the germline V gene are SGHAT and FQNNGV. The table came from immunoSEQ multiplex PCR; TCRdb's copy has only in-frame clones and leaves some out. This table has about 1.5 million clones, 95% to 99% appearing once. J is TRBJ2-7 and V is TRBV11-2; 13 bases align to TRBD2. The TCR originated in a man aged 25-45 years in good health. The material sequenced was naive CD4+ T cells sorted from blood. Regarding subset: CD45RA+ positively selected. The CDR3 protein is CASSPATLLAGGLEQYF. In DNA form, the CDR3 reads TGTGCCAGCAGCCCAGCTACTTTACTAGCGGGAGGGCTCGAGCAGTACTTC.